Listed below are T cell receptor beta chains from one sample, sequenced in a study of a mutant IDH1 vaccine in newly diagnosed glioma. Their antigens remain unidentified. Here immunoSEQ multiplex PCR was the method, and the copy in TCRdb shows in-frame clones only, minus some. In the table there are some 30,000 clones, nearly 90% of which are singletons. The sequences come from PBMCs, collected from a glioma patient whose treatment included an IDH1 peptide vaccine. Receptors were obtained from a man aged 18 to 30 with glioma. Both conserved end residues are part of each CDR3. A row's size may be missing; if present it is once, few, many or a size class.

V,size,J,CDR3
TRBV2,.,TRBJ2-7,CASSRSDPTGRGDEQYF
TRBV10-2,.,TRBJ2-7,CASSGAGGGKQYF
TRBV29-1,.,TRBJ1-2,CSVASTGAAGYTF
TRBV5-3,.,TRBJ1-6,CARSLVRDPSNF
TRBV6-6,.,TRBJ2-7,CASRVPAGGNYEQYF
TRBV6-6,.,TRBJ1-5,CASKAPPGYSNQPQHF
TRBV2,.,TRBJ2-1,CASSEQSLFF
TRBV7-2,.,TRBJ1-5,CASSLWGNQPQHF
TRBV14,.,TRBJ2-7,CASSQQSSYEQYF
TRBV30,.,TRBJ1-5,CAWGEGRGNQPQHF
TRBV30,few,TRBJ1-5,CAWSLSAGQPQHF
TRBV5-6,.,TRBJ2-7,CASSWAGTSPSSYEQYF
TRBV30,.,TRBJ1-1,CAWSVGRGITEAFF
TRBV16,.,TRBJ1-1,CASSTLTGYAFF
TRBV7-8,.,TRBJ2-2,CASSFRDSNTGELFF
TRBV29-1,.,TRBJ2-7,CSHTGGRGGEQYF
TRBV6-1,.,TRBJ1-1,CASSAGGRAFF
TRBV10-3,medium-sized,TRBJ2-7,CAISRVAYEQYF
TRBV18,once,TRBJ1-2,CASSPGGSLGANYGYTF
TRBV7-9,.,TRBJ2-5,CASSLALGLEIQETQYF
TRBV4-1,.,TRBJ2-1,CASSQVDLMNYNEQFF
TRBV7-2,.,TRBJ1-5,CASSLDLRESGQPQHF
TRBV6-6,.,TRBJ2-5,CASSYPARGAETQYF
TRBV27,.,TRBJ2-1,CASSPALTYNEQFF
TRBV7-6,.,TRBJ1-2,CASSRTGNYGYTF
TRBV7-9,.,TRBJ2-2,CASSLGTTTGELFF
TRBV27,.,TRBJ2-1,CASSWTSNGNEQFF
TRBV9,.,TRBJ1-5,CASSLEGGGNQPQHF
TRBV6-5,.,TRBJ1-6,CASTRGGGGNSPLHF
TRBV18,.,TRBJ2-3,CASSPGWRTSGVTDTQYF
TRBV10-3,once,TRBJ2-7,CAISPGLVNEQYF
TRBV2,once,TRBJ2-4,CASRGVENIQYF
TRBV9,.,TRBJ1-3,CASSGSQGLAGNTIYF
TRBV28,.,TRBJ2-7,CASSLYYEQYF
TRBV6-1,.,TRBJ1-2,CASSETLGSYYGYTF
TRBV30,.,TRBJ1-3,CAWSVSSGNTIYF
TRBV19,.,TRBJ1-1,CASSIGNTEAFF
TRBV18,.,TRBJ2-7,CASSPGVQGLGNYEQYF
TRBV4-1,.,TRBJ2-7,CASSQDTSGTPEEQYF
TRBV5-4,.,TRBJ1-1,CASRTGPERNTEAFF
TRBV5-1,.,TRBJ2-2,CASSFGKLRTGELFF
TRBV28,.,TRBJ1-5,CASSSGQGTHQPQHF
TRBV5-1,.,TRBJ1-2,CASSASGTGVGYTF
TRBV13,.,TRBJ1-4,CASSARSKETNEKLFF
TRBV6-5,.,TRBJ2-7,CASSYSDRAHEQYF
TRBV6-6,.,TRBJ2-7,CASSPTGQIYSYEQYF
TRBV6-5,.,TRBJ1-4,CASSYDRDRGEKLFF
TRBV4-1,.,TRBJ2-1,CASSRAGRSSYNEQFF
TRBV5-1,.,TRBJ1-1,CASSSGTGATEAFF
TRBV13,.,TRBJ2-1,CASSLLAGAYNEQFF
TRBV5-1,.,TRBJ2-1,CASRILAGVYNEQFF
TRBV7-2,.,TRBJ1-4,CASRRQGANEKLFF